The present entry profiles one T cell receptor beta chain with its context. Its antigen is undetermined. These data belong to a study of tissue T cells after allogeneic stem cell transplantation. J gave up 4 bases and V 4 bases, and 3 bases lay outside the gene matches. This CDR3 is built from 14 residues. CDR1 and CDR2 (germline): SGHRS, YFSETQ. Survey-depth TCRbeta CDR3 sequencing reported V/J genes and productive frequencies. Produced via immunoSEQ multiplex PCR; TCRdb's table is partial and in-frame only. The sample consists of 4,500 to 7,000 clones, 60% to 85% of them appearing once. Whole-study results and caveats: Blood and spleen captured only part of the tissue TCR repertoire. Anatomically similar tissues had similar TCR repertoires within each patient.

This clonotype was obtained from a man aged 35 to 69 who later had graft-versus-host disease after an allogeneic stem cell transplant. V is TRBV5-1 and J is TRBJ2-3; 10 nucleotides agree with TRBD2. Sequencing used blood, obtained before transplantation. The chain's CDR3 is CASSSGGASDTQYF. CDR3 nucleotide sequence: TGCGCCAGCAGCAGCGGGGGGGCTTCAGATACGCAGTATTTT.